This T cell receptor beta chain appears in the sequencing data of a study of CXCR3-negative and CXCR3-positive naive CD8 T cells (dated by TCRdb to about 2019). Regarding the study in general: In total, about 150 million TRB reads were obtained, corresponding to roughly 1.5 +/- 0.3 million reads per library. Data from roughly twelve donors, pooled across two independent experiments, went into the diversity and physicochemical repertoire analyses. Naive subsets from about five donors and memory cells from 3 donors were included in the TRBV-TRBJ cluster analysis.

Regarding this clonotype: The clone's antigen remains unknown.

Overall study outcomes, separate from this receptor: Similar TRBV-TRBJ usage was shown by naive CXCR3-negative and CXCR3-positive cells from the same donor, whereas distinct patterns were shown by memory cells. Comparably high repertoire diversity was found in both naive subsets, whereas much lower repertoire diversity was found in memory CD8+ T cells. Compared with CXCR3-negative naive cells, CXCR3-positive naive cells had TRB CDR3s with higher hydrophobicity (lower Kidera factor 4), lower energy, and higher strength and volume indices. Freshly isolated PBMCs were used for most assays because CXCR3 expression partially decreased after cryopreservation. Because surface CD5, which has been linked to self-reactivity in mice, was comparable between naive subsets, TCR interaction strength was also inferred from TRB CDR3 physicochemical properties.

Each CD8+ T cell subset was flow-sorted in triplicate, and 300,000 or so cells per subset were placed directly into RLT lysis buffer. To exclude memory contaminants, naive CD8+ T cells were stringently defined as CD45RO-CCR7+CD27+CD95-. Peripheral blood mononuclear cells were isolated from buffy coats by standard density gradient centrifugation. A FACSAria III was used to flow-sort naive CD8+ T cells into CXCR3-negative and CXCR3-positive populations. An RNeasy Mini Kit was used to extract total RNA from the sorted cells. TCRdb lists the instrument as NextSeq 550. The Human TCR Profiling Kit (MiLaboratory) was used to prepare UMI-labeled 5' RACE TRB cDNA libraries. cDNA synthesis used the entire amount of extracted RNA, and PCR amplification then used the entire amount of cDNA produced. The libraries were made side by side, with each library going through the same number of PCR cycles. Turning to the authors' computational methods: With a requirement of at least two reads per UMI, MIGEC and MiXCR extracted about 52,000 +/- 9,100 unique UMI-labeled TRB cDNA molecules per library. On average, about 40,000 +/- 10,000 functional in-frame TRB CDR3 nucleotide clonotypes lacking stop codons were found per library. After each sample was downsampled to 5000 UMI-labeled TRB molecules, VDJtools was used to calculate diversity metrics such as normalized Shannon-Wiener and Chao1. VDJtools was used to calculate clonotype-size-weighted physicochemical properties of the central five CDR3 residues, namely interaction energy, strength, volume and Kidera factor 4. The reads went through TCRdb reprocessing, and each CDR3 protein sequence gets one entry with no DNA. The V and J calls reflect TCRdb's pipeline rather than the authors' work. This sample's table contains some 130,000 distinct CDR3 sequences. The ten largest make up roughly 0.31% of the sample.

The CDR3 sequence holds 15 residues, the cysteine and phenylalanine included. A DNA sequence was not provided. The germline V gene (reference sequence) supplies CDR1 LGHDT and CDR2 YNNKEL. This receptor chain uses TRBV3-1 and TRBJ2-1; absent DNA, TCRdb's TRBD2 call cannot be checked. The material sequenced was naive CXCR3- CD8+ T cells from blood. The cell subset or site label, as the study defines it: CD45RO-CCR7+CD27+CD95- naive CD8+ T cells lacking CXCR3 (TNR3-). The source of this sequence is a human donor in good health. Some clones in this sample may be carry-over from other donors' samples. Here the CDR3 is given as CASSLHPLAGGEQFF.